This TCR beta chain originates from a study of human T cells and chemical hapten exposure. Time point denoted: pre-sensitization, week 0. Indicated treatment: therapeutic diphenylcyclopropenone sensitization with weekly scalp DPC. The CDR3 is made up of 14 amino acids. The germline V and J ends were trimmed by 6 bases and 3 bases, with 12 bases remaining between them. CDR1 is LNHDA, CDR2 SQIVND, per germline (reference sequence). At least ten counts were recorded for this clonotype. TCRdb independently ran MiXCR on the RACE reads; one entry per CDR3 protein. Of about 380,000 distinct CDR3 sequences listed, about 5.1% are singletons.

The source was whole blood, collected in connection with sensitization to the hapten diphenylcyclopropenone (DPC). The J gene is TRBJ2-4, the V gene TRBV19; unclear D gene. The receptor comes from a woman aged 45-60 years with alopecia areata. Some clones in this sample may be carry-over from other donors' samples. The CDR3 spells CASSNPGDKNIQYF. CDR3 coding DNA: TGTGCCAGTAGCAACCCAGGAGACAAAAACATTCAGTACTTC.